This T cell receptor beta chain was retrieved from a study of Graves' ophthalmopathy and Graves' hyperthyroidism. Germline lookup yields CDR1 SGHDT and CDR2 YYEEEE. The length of the CDR3 is 16 residues. J was trimmed by 3 bases and V by 4 bases; bases with no gene match: 13. At least ten counts were recorded for this clonotype. Amplifying from RNA transcripts, the study obtained TCR beta CDR3 regions. Second-round multiplex PCR came after first-round RT-PCR with HTBI primers. One entry per CDR3 protein, called by TCRdb with MiXCR from the multiplex PCR reads. The data hold approximately 210,000 distinct CDR3 sequences, with 20% to 25% observed a single time.

Sequencing was carried out using peripheral blood. The source of this sequence is a woman aged 50 to 60 with Graves' ophthalmopathy. The V call is TRBV5-6, the J call TRBJ2-7; TRBD2 matches at 7 bases. CDR3 region: CASSQASSGGFYEQYF. Here the CDR3 DNA reads TGTGCCAGCAGCCAAGCTAGCTCGGGAGGATTCTACGAGCAGTACTTC. Using reference TRBV5-6 and TRBJ2-7 for the parts outside the CDR3, the full variable domain is DAGVTQSPTHLIKTRGQQVTLRCSPKSGHDTVSWYQQALGQGPQFIFQYYEEEERQRGNFPDRFSGHQFPNYSSELNVNALLLGDSALYLCASSQASSGGFYEQYFGPGTRLTVT.